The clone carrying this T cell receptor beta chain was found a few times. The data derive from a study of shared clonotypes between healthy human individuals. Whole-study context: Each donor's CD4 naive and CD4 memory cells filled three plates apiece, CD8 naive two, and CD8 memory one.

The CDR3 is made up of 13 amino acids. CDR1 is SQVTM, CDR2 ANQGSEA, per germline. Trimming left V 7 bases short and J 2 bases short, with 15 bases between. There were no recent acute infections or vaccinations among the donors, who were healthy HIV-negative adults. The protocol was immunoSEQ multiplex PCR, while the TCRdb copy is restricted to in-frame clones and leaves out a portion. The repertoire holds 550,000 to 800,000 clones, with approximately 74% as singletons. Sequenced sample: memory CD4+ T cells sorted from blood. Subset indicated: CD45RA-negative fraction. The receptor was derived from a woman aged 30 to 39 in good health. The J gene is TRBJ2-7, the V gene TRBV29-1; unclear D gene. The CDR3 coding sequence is TGCAGCGCCCACGGCAGCCCACCCTACGAGCAGTACTTC. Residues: CSAHGSPPYEQYF.